One and the same sample provided the 26 T cell receptor beta chains below, sequenced in a study of T cell changes during pregnancy in multiple sclerosis. Clones were sequenced by immunoSEQ multiplex PCR, and TCRdb holds only the in-frame ones, with some missing. The sample records some 110,000 clones, about 90% being singletons. The sequencing here drew on peripheral blood, taken before pregnancy. The receptors come from a female donor with multiple sclerosis, enrolled in a pregnancy study.

This clone was detected ten times or more. The chain recombines TRBV7-2 with TRBJ1-2; TRBD1 is a possible D gene (6 bases). Germline V gene sequence: CDR1 SGHTA, CDR2 FQGNSA. This CDR3 has 13 amino acids. With 1 base removed from V and 4 bases from J, the gap between germline ends came to 7 bases. The CDR3 spells CASSLEQGYGYTF. In DNA form, the CDR3 reads TGTGCCAGCAGCTTAGAACAGGGCTATGGCTACACCTTC.

The chain has TRBV7-2 and TRBJ1-1, with D perhaps TRBD1 (5 bases). V dropped 0 bases and J dropped 3 bases, with 11 bases sitting between them. The CDR3 loop spans 15 amino acids. CDR1 is SGHTA, CDR2 FQGNSA, per germline. The CDR3 loop is CASSLAPGLYTEAFF. CDR3 nucleotide sequence: TGTGCCAGCAGCTTAGCACCGGGACTGTACACTGAAGCTTTCTTT.

This chain joins TRBV29-1 and TRBJ2-5; D unclear. Trimming took off 7 bases at V and 5 bases at J, with 11 bases between the two ends. This CDR3 comprises 11 residues. CDR1 is SQVTM and CDR2 is ANQGSEA in the germline V gene. CDR3 protein: CSAQDLETQYF. As DNA, the CDR3 is TGCAGCGCCCAAGACTTGGAGACCCAGTACTTC. The whole variable domain, remainder taken from reference TRBV29-1 and TRBJ2-5, is SAVISQKPSRDICQRGTSLTIQCQVDSQVTMMFWYRQQPGQSLTLIATANQGSEATYESGFVIDKFPISRPNLTFSTLTVSNMSPEDSSIYLCSAQDLETQYFGPGTRLLVL.

The V and J genes are TRBV19 and TRBJ2-7; 11 bases are shared with TRBD2. CDR1 LNHDA and CDR2 SQIVND come from the germline V gene (reference sequence). CDR3 length equals 15 residues. V trimming: 5 bases; J trimming: 1 base; junction bases outside the gene matches: 4. CDR3 DNA sequence: TGTGCCAGTAGTTCGCGACTAGCGGGGTCCTACGAGCAGTACTTC. Its protein is CASSSRLAGSYEQYF.

The CDR3: CASSVGAGGPTDTQYF. In DNA, the CDR3 is TGTGCCAGCAGCGTAGGAGCGGGAGGGCCCACAGATACGCAGTATTTT. This rearrangement joins TRBV9 to TRBJ2-3; 10 nucleotides agree with TRBD2. The CDR3 sequence is 16 residues long. The germline CDR1 and CDR2 sequences are SGDLS and YYNGEE. J lost 2 bases, V lost 0 bases, and 3 bases had no gene match.

This chain connects TRBV19 to TRBJ1-5; perhaps TRBD1 as D (5 bases). This CDR3 spans 14 amino acids. Germline V gene sequence: CDR1 LNHDA, CDR2 SQIVND (reference sequence). Trimming pared 11 bases from V and 2 bases from J, leaving 16 bases between. The CDR3 protein is CASSRGVGNQPQHF. DNA of the CDR3: TGTGCCTCTTCGCGGGGGGTGGGCAATCAGCCCCAGCATTTT.

The chain joins TRBV9 to TRBJ2-1; TRBD1 agrees at 10 bases. The V segment lost 0 bases and the J segment 8 bases; nucleotides outside the gene matches: 5. The CDR3 contains 15 residues. Germline V gene lookup returns CDR1 SGDLS and CDR2 YYNGEE. The CDR3 region is CASSVDGTGADEQFF. Written as DNA, the CDR3 is TGTGCCAGCAGCGTAGATGGGACAGGGGCTGATGAGCAGTTCTTC.

This clone appeared a few times. The genes are TRBV19 and TRBJ2-5; TRBD2 might be the D (6 bases). This CDR3 spans 17 amino acids. CDR1 and CDR2 from the germline V gene are LNHDA and SQIVND (reference sequence). Trimming removed 7 bases at V and 2 bases at J, with 23 bases between. The CDR3 protein is CASTMGGRFAGQETQYF. CDR3 sequence (DNA): TGTGCCAGTACCATGGGGGGACGTTTTGCGGGACAAGAGACCCAGTACTTC.

This chain connects TRBV28 to TRBJ2-5, with D possibly matching TRBD2 (6 bases). V dropped 6 bases and J dropped 5 bases, with 16 bases sitting between them. Germline assignment: CDR1 MDHEN and CDR2 SYDVKM. CDR3 length: 14 amino acids. The CDR3: CASSPRRALETQYF. The DNA of the CDR3 is TGTGCCAGCAGCCCACGGAGGGCCCTTGAGACCCAGTACTTC.

This clone was seen only once. The gene calls are TRBV5-6 and TRBJ1-1; D might be TRBD1 (6 bases). Looked up from germline, CDR1 is SGHDT and CDR2 is YYEEEE. With 3 bases removed from V and 4 bases from J, the gap between germline ends came to 13 bases. This CDR3 region has 14 residues. CDR3 in DNA: TGTGCCAGCAGCTCCCAGACAGGCTCCACTGAAGCTTTCTTT. It codes for CASSSQTGSTEAFF. Combining the CDR3 with reference TRBV5-6 and TRBJ1-1 gives the whole variable domain DAGVTQSPTHLIKTRGQQVTLRCSPKSGHDTVSWYQQALGQGPQFIFQYYEEEERQRGNFPDRFSGHQFPNYSSELNVNALLLGDSALYLCASSSQTGSTEAFFGQGTRLTVV.

J is TRBJ2-3 and V is TRBV5-1, with D possibly matching TRBD2 (6 bases). V shed 1 base and J shed 11 bases, with 32 bases lying between them. The CDR3 has 19 amino acids. The germline V gene has CDR1 SGHRS and CDR2 YFSETQ. The chain's CDR3 is CASSLLLQNPNMEGLGQYF. CDR3 bases: TGCGCCAGCAGCTTGTTACTGCAAAACCCCAATATGGAGGGGTTAGGGCAGTATTTT. The variable domain in full, with the rest retrieved from reference TRBV5-1 and TRBJ2-3, is KAGVTQTPRYLIKTRGQQVTLSCSPISGHRSVSWYQQTPGQGLQFLFEYFSETQRNKGNFPGRFSGRQFSNSRSEMNVSTLELGDSALYLCASSLLLQNPNMEGLGQYFGPGTRLTVL.

CDR3 sequence reads: CASSPTGLNYEQYF. The CDR3 region has the DNA TGTGCCAGCTCACCCACGGGACTCAACTACGAGCAGTACTTC. This chain connects TRBV18 to TRBJ2-7; D might be TRBD2 (6 bases). V was shortened by 3 bases and J by 3 bases, with 12 bases between the two germline ends. Germline V gives CDR1 KGHSH, CDR2 LQKENI. The CDR3 loop spans 14 amino acids.

The chain combines TRBV6-5 with TRBJ1-2; 7 nucleotides match TRBD1. The V and J ends lost 4 bases and 5 bases, in that order; junction bases with no gene match: 10. Germline CDR1 is MNHEY and CDR2 is SVGAGI. The CDR3 has 15 amino acids. Written as DNA, the CDR3 is TGTGCCAGCAGTTCCAGGACAGGCTCTCAATATGGCTACACCTTC. It specifies CASSSRTGSQYGYTF.

The rearrangement links TRBV9 to TRBJ1-2; 7 nucleotides line up with TRBD1. Trimming took 2 bases from V and 6 from J; bases not matched to a gene: 4. The CDR3 runs 13 residues. From germline, CDR1 is SGDLS and CDR2 YYNGEE. The CDR3 DNA sequence: TGTGCCAGCAGCGTCCCAGGGGGTCATGGCTACACCTTC. This gives the protein CASSVPGGHGYTF.

This chain connects TRBV5-5 to TRBJ2-7; 10 bases agree with TRBD2. CDR1 SGHKS and CDR2 YYEKEE come from the germline V gene (reference sequence). This CDR3 has 15 residues. Germline trimming cut 4 bases from V and 4 bases from J; bases unmatched to any gene: 8. Here the CDR3 DNA reads TGTGCCAGCAGCCCCTCCAGCGGGGGGGCTTACGAGCAGTACTTC. This codes for CASSPSSGGAYEQYF.

The chain joins TRBV18 to TRBJ2-3; 7 bases match TRBD2. The CDR3 sequence is 16 residues long. Germline lookup yields CDR1 KGHSH and CDR2 LQKENI. J was trimmed by 2 bases and V by 2 bases; bases with no gene match: 7. The CDR3 sequence is CASSPLASGNTDTQYF. In DNA form, the CDR3 reads TGTGCCAGCTCACCATTGGCTAGCGGAAACACAGATACGCAGTATTTT.

CDR3 nucleotides: TGTGCCAGCACTAGGGATCCAGGGGGTTTGAGCACTGAAGCTTTCTTT. It yields the protein CASTRDPGGLSTEAFF. The chain links TRBV2 to TRBJ1-1; 7 bases line up with TRBD1. With V trimmed by 7 bases and J by 4 bases, 15 bases remained unmatched. Germline assignment: CDR1 SNHLY and CDR2 FYNNEI. The CDR3 is 16 residues long.

V usage is TRBV18 and J usage is TRBJ1-1; D is possibly TRBD1 (5 bases). V shed 5 bases and J shed 5 bases, with 12 bases lying between them. Looked up from germline, CDR1 is KGHSH and CDR2 is LQKENI. The CDR3 totals 13 residues. The CDR3 DNA reads as TGTGCCAGCTCAGGAGGGAAGGGGACTGAAGCTTTCTTT. Its translation: CASSGGKGTEAFF.

The chain couples TRBV9 to TRBJ1-3, with 9 bases aligning to TRBD1. Trimming took 0 bases from V and 1 from J; bases not matched to a gene: 2. The length of the CDR3 is 16 residues. Germline CDR1 is SGDLS and CDR2 is YYNGEE. The CDR3 DNA sequence: TGTGCCAGCAGCGTAGACGGGACAGGGTCTGGAAACACCATATATTTT. Protein sequence: CASSVDGTGSGNTIYF.

This chain links TRBV6-1 with TRBJ2-2; TRBD2 might be the D (6 bases). The length of the CDR3 is 14 residues. Germline V lookup: CDR1 MNHNS, CDR2 SASEGT. V dropped 8 bases and J dropped 4 bases, with 14 bases sitting between them. In DNA form, the CDR3 reads TGTGCCAGCCCCGGCGGGGTCGTCACCGGGGAGCTGTTTTTT. It is translated as CASPGGVVTGELFF.

The rearrangement joins TRBV2 to TRBJ2-7; 8 positions agree with TRBD1. Germline V lookup: CDR1 SNHLY, CDR2 FYNNEI. The CDR3 sequence is 13 residues long. V shed 8 bases and J 4 bases; nucleotides not matched to a gene: 7. The CDR3 DNA reads TGTGCCAGCCGAAGGACAGGGATTTACGAGCAGTACTTC. As protein: CASRRTGIYEQYF.

The genes are TRBV18 and TRBJ2-5; D remains unclear. The tail of the sequence fits TRBJ2-7 better, so the J call may be wrong. The CDR3 has 16 amino acids. Germline-derived CDR1 and CDR2 are KGHSH and LQKENI. The CDR3, as DNA: TGTGCCAGCTCACCTGTTTCTGGTACCTTTTCTTACGAGCAGTACTTC. The encoded protein is CASSPVSGTFSYEQYF.

V usage is TRBV5-8 and J usage is TRBJ2-7; tentatively, D is TRBD2 (6 bases). V dropped 3 bases and J dropped 3 bases, with 16 bases sitting between them. Germline CDR1 and CDR2: SGHTS and YDEGEE. CDR3 length: 15 amino acids. DNA of the CDR3: TGTGCCAGCAGCTGGGGGGAGACGGAGATCTACGAGCAGTACTTC. Translating gives CASSWGETEIYEQYF.

This clone was detected only once. The chain employs TRBV18 and TRBJ2-7; perhaps TRBD1 as D (6 bases). Germline CDR1 and CDR2: KGHSH and LQKENI. V gave up 5 bases and J gave up 6 bases, with 11 bases separating them. The CDR3 runs to 12 residues. The CDR3 coding sequence is TGTGCCAGCTCAATTCAGGGGCGCGAGCAGTACTTC. Translation gives CASSIQGREQYF.

The rearrangement uses TRBV7-2 and TRBJ2-5, with D possibly TRBD2 on 6 matching bases. Germline V gene data show CDR1 as SGHTA and CDR2 as FQGNSA. V lost 3 bases to trimming and J lost 4 bases, with 6 bases between them. The CDR3 spans 12 residues. The CDR3, as DNA: TGTGCCAGCAGCTTGACTAGAGAGACCCAGTACTTC. It encodes CASSLTRETQYF.

The rearrangement links TRBV5-4 to TRBJ1-1; maybe TRBD1 (5 bases). Germline-derived CDR1 and CDR2 are SGHNT and YYREEE (reference sequence). The V gene lost 1 base and the J gene lost 5 bases, with 12 bases spanning the gap. The CDR3 loop spans 14 amino acids. CDR3 nucleotides: TGTGCCAGCAGCTTGACAGGCCGGGGGACTGAAGCTTTCTTT. Amino acid sequence: CASSLTGRGTEAFF.